This T cell receptor beta chain is drawn from a study of OX40 agonist ivuxolimab in advanced cancers. This clone appeared a single time. TCRdb's copy holds only in-frame clones and misses some; the assay was immunoSEQ multiplex PCR. The table shows around 71,000 clones, with about 86% occurring only once. CDR3 length: 14 residues. Deletions cut 1 base from V and 2 bases from J, with 10 bases between. Germline loops: CDR1 SGHRS, CDR2 YFSETQ. This receptor was taken from an adult with an advanced solid tumor such as melanoma, head and neck, liver or kidney cancer. Specimen: CD4+ or CD8+ T cells sorted from blood, collected in a trial of the OX40 agonist ivuxolimab. This chain links TRBV5-1 with TRBJ2-7; D may correspond to TRBD1 or TRBD2 (5 bases each). The CDR3 DNA follows: TGCGCCAGCAGCTTGTGGGACGGAGCCTACGAGCAGTACTTC. Amino acid sequence: CASSLWDGAYEQYF.